The sequence of this T cell receptor beta chain was determined in a study of T cell responses to AZD1222 COVID-19 vaccine. Whole-study results and caveats: Unmutated regions of variants are reportedly targeted by nearly half of spike-specific TCRs. Increased Spike-specific TCR breadth and depth were observed after two AZD1222 doses. Just six or seven AZD1222 recipients tested seropositive at baseline.

V gave up 4 bases and J gave up 0 bases, with 14 bases separating them. The CDR3 loop spans 15 amino acids. CDR1 is SGHNT and CDR2 is YYREEE in the germline V gene (reference sequence). Researchers grouped second doses given at about 4 or about 12 weeks into one pool. Sequenced by immunoSEQ multiplex PCR; TCRdb stores in-frame clones only, minus some. The data show under 150,000 clones, roughly 90% seen once. On this clone: The antigen is not known.

The source material was peripheral blood, sampled 28 days after the second AZD1222 dose. This chain uses TRBV5-4 with TRBJ2-7, with D possibly matching TRBD1 (5 bases). This receptor was identified in an adult who received the AZD1222 COVID-19 vaccine. CDR3 in DNA: TGTGCCAGCAGCCGCGCGGACACTGCCTCCTACGAGCAGTACTTC. As protein: CASSRADTASYEQYF.